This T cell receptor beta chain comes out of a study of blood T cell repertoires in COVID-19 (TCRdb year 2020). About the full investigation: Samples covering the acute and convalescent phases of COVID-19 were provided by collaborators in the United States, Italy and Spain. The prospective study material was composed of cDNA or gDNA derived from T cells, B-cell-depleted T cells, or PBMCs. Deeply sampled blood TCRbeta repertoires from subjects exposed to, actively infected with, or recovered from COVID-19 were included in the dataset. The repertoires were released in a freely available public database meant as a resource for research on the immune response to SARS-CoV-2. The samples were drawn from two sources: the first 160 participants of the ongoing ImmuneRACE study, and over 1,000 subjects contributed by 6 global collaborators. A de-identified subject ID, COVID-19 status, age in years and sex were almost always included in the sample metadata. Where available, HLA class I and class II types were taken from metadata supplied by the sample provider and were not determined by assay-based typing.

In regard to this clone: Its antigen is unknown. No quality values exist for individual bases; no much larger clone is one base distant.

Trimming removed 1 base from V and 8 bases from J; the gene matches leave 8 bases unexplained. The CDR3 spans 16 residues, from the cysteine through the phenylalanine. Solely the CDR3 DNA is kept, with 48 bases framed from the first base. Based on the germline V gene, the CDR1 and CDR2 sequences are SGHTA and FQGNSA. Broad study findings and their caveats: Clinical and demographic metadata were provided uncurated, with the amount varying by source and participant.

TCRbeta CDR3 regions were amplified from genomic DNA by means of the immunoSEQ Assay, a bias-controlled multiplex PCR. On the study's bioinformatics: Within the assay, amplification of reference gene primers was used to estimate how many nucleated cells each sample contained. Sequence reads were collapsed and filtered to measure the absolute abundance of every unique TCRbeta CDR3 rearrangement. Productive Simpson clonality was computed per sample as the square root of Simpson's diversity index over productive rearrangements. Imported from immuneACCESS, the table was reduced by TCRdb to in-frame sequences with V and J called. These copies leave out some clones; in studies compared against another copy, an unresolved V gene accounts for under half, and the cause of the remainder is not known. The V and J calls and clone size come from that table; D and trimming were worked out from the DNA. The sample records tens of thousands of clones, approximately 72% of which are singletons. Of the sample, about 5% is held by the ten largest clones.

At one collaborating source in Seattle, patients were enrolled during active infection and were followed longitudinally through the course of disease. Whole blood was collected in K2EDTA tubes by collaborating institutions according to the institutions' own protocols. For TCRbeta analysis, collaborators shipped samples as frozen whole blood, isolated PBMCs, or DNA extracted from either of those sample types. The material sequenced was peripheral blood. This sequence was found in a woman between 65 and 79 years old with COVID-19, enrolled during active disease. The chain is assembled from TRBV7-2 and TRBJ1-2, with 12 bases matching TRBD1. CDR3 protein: CASSLDVGTGGMGYTF. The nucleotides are TGTGCCAGCAGCTTAGATGTCGGGACAGGGGGCATGGGCTACACCTTC.